This is a list of T cell receptor beta chains from one sample in a study of blood T cell repertoires in COVID-19. Generated by immunoSEQ multiplex PCR, the TCRdb table keeps only in-frame clones and is missing some. The profile shows 40,000 to 60,000 clones, roughly 83% of them singletons. The source material was peripheral blood. These receptors all stem from a middle-aged man with active COVID-19. Each CDR3 is given with its conserved first and last residue. Each record gives: V gene, J gene, D gene, clone size, CDR3 protein, CDR3 DNA. The D gene is left open where the match is weak. Not all rows give a size; the values are once, few, many and, for expanded clones, a class.

>TRBV10-3|TRBJ2-1|NA|NA
CAIRQVEYNEQFF
TGTGCCATCAGGCAGGTTGAATACAATGAGCAGTTCTTC
>TRBV9|TRBJ1-5|NA|NA
CASSVGGARNQPQHF
TGTGCCAGCAGCGTAGGCGGCGCTCGCAATCAGCCCCAGCATTTT
>TRBV7-2|TRBJ1-6|NA|NA
CASTDRNSPLHF
TGTGCCAGCACCGACAGAAATTCACCCCTCCACTTT
>TRBV6-5|TRBJ1-5|NA|NA
CASSYSRAGQPQHF
TGTGCCAGCAGTTACTCGAGGGCCGGTCAGCCCCAGCATTTT
>TRBV19|TRBJ2-6|NA|NA
CASSSLGANVLTF
TGTGCCAGTAGTTCACTTGGGGCCAACGTCCTGACTTTC
>TRBV7-9|TRBJ2-5|NA|few
CASSPNGGPQETQYF
TGTGCCAGCAGCCCGAACGGGGGGCCTCAAGAGACCCAGTACTTC
>TRBV27|TRBJ1-1|TRBD1|NA
CASSLTQGGVNTEAFF
TGTGCCAGCAGTTTAACGCAGGGGGGAGTGAACACTGAAGCTTTCTTT
>TRBV7-9|TRBJ2-1|NA|NA
CASSLENRNEQFF
TGTGCCAGCAGCTTAGAGAACAGGAATGAGCAGTTCTTC
>TRBV13|TRBJ2-3|TRBD2|NA
CASAGTSGGVYLDTQYF
TGTGCCAGCGCCGGGACTAGCGGGGGGGTCTACTTGGATACGCAGTATTTT
>TRBV18|TRBJ2-3|TRBD2|NA
CASSPGLAGGPGTDTQYF
TGTGCCAGCTCACCAGGACTAGCGGGGGGGCCGGGCACAGATACGCAGTATTTT
>TRBV15|TRBJ1-4|TRBD1|NA
CATSREGRGHEKLFF
TGTGCCACCAGCAGAGAAGGCAGGGGGCATGAAAAACTGTTTTTT
>TRBV19|TRBJ1-5|NA|NA
CASTPYRQSSNQPQHF
TGTGCCAGTACTCCGTACCGACAGAGTAGCAATCAGCCCCAGCATTTT
>TRBV19|TRBJ1-6|NA|NA
CASSIAGALGGPLHF
TGTGCCAGTAGTATCGCCGGGGCCCTCGGGGGGCCCCTCCACTTT
>TRBV7-8|TRBJ2-1|NA|medium-sized
CASSLASGVAYNEQFF
TGTGCCAGCAGCTTAGCGTCCGGGGTGGCCTACAATGAGCAGTTCTTC
>TRBV9|TRBJ1-2|NA|NA
CASSVDEGEGYTF
TGTGCCAGCAGCGTAGATGAGGGGGAGGGCTACACCTTC
>TRBV21-1|TRBJ2-7|NA|NA
CASSKAGEQYF
TGTGCCAGCAGCAAAGCCGGCGAGCAGTACTTC
>TRBV18|TRBJ1-1|TRBD1|NA
CASSPRTGQGTEAFF
TGTGCCAGCTCACCACGGACAGGGCAGGGCACTGAAGCTTTCTTT
>TRBV4-2|TRBJ2-5|TRBD2|NA
CASSQGEGPPQETQYF
TGTGCCAGCAGCCAAGGGGAGGGGCCCCCCCAAGAGACCCAGTACTTC